Following are 5 T cell receptor beta chains from one sample sequenced in a study of shared clonotypes between healthy human individuals. Here immunoSEQ multiplex PCR was the method, and the copy in TCRdb shows in-frame clones only, minus some. This table has 2 million to 2.5 million clones, 93% appearing once. Sequenced sample: naive CD4+ T cells from PBMCs. Subset: CD45RA+ positively selected. The receptors originated from a man in his late teens or twenties in good health. Some clones in this sample may be carry-over from other donors' samples.

Comments on this clone: The sample carries other DNA sequences with the same CDR3. The chain uses TRBV7-9 and TRBJ1-5, with D perhaps TRBD1 (5 bases). Germline lookup yields CDR1 SEHNR and CDR2 FQNEAQ (reference sequence). This CDR3 spans 14 amino acids. The V and J ends lost 3 bases and 4 bases respectively, with 10 bases between them. This CDR3 reads CASSLGTDNQPQHF. The CDR3 DNA sequence: TGTGCCAGCAGCTTGGGGACGGATAATCAGCCCCAGCATTTT. The complete variable domain, with remaining parts taken from reference TRBV7-9 and TRBJ1-5, reads DTGVSQNPRHKITKRGQNVTFRCDPISEHNRLYWYRQTLGQGPEFLTYFQNEAQLEKSRLLSDRFSAERPKGSFSTLEIQRTEQGDSAMYLCASSLGTDNQPQHFGDGTRLSIL.

The chain joins TRBV18 to TRBJ1-1, with D unresolved. This CDR3 has 15 amino acids. Germline V gene lookup returns CDR1 KGHSH and CDR2 LQKENI. V lost 1 base and J lost 0, with 9 bases in between. This chain's CDR3 is CASSPLRELNTEAFF. As DNA, the CDR3 is TGTGCCAGCTCACCACTGAGGGAGCTGAACACTGAAGCTTTCTTT. The variable domain in full, completed from reference TRBV18 and TRBJ1-1, reads NAGVMQNPRHLVRRRGQEARLRCSPMKGHSHVYWYRQLPEEGLKFMVYLQKENIIDESGMPKERFSAEFPKEGPSILRIQQVVRGDSAAYFCASSPLRELNTEAFFGQGTRLTVV.

The J gene is TRBJ2-5, the V gene TRBV7-8; TRBD2 is a possible D gene (6 bases). This CDR3 comprises 16 residues. The ends were cut back, 0 bases at V and 2 bases at J, with 13 bases in the middle. Germline CDR1 is SGHVS and CDR2 is FQNEAQ. Here the CDR3 reads CASSLALGGAQETQYF. CDR3 nucleotides: TGTGCCAGCAGCTTAGCTCTAGGAGGGGCGCAAGAGACCCAGTACTTC. Full variable domain (outside the CDR3, taken from reference TRBV7-8 and TRBJ2-5): GAGVSQSPRYKVAKRGQDVALRCDPISGHVSLFWYQQALGQGPEFLTYFQNEAQLDKSGLPSDRFFAERPEGSVSTLKIQRTQQEDSAVYLCASSLALGGAQETQYFGPGTRLLVL.

The chain combines TRBV7-9 with TRBJ2-3, with 10 bases that match TRBD2. After removal of 1 base from V and 5 bases from J, the junction contained 9 bases not matched to a gene. This CDR3 is built from 17 residues. Looked up from germline, CDR1 is SEHNR and CDR2 is FQNEAQ (reference sequence). The CDR3 DNA reads TGTGCCAGCAGCTTAGGAACTAGCGGGACGGTGGTAGATACGCAGTATTTT. The encoded protein is CASSLGTSGTVVDTQYF. Looking up the rest from reference TRBV7-9 and TRBJ2-3 gives the full variable domain: DTGVSQNPRHKITKRGQNVTFRCDPISEHNRLYWYRQTLGQGPEFLTYFQNEAQLEKSRLLSDRFSAERPKGSFSTLEIQRTEQGDSAMYLCASSLGTSGTVVDTQYFGPGTRLTVL.

V is TRBV6-5 and J is TRBJ2-7; D is possibly TRBD1 (6 bases). Germline V gene lookup returns CDR1 MNHEY and CDR2 SVGAGI. V was shortened by 6 bases and J by 6 bases, with 18 bases between the two germline ends. This CDR3 has 14 amino acids. CDR3 nucleotides: TGTGCCAGCAGCACTAAAGGGGGTTGGGGCGAGCAGTACTTC. Its translation: CASSTKGGWGEQYF.